This TCR beta chain was sequenced during a study of cytomegalovirus exposure and HLA in healthy donors (dated 2017 in TCRdb). For the wider study: An earlier analysis of approximately 640 of the donors reported 250 to 300 Gb of sequence data and 117 million unique TCR beta sequences from about 180 million T cells. Roughly 300 gigabases of sequencing data and about 92 million unique TCR sequences made up an early release that covered 500 to 650 HLA-typed donors. The genetic ancestry cluster associated with self-reported Caucasian donors included approximately 85% of the approximately 400 genotyped donors. The study was designed to test whether signatures of past pathogen exposure could be identified by cataloging public T cell receptors. The T cell repertoires of roughly 660 subjects were profiled by immunosequencing and related to cytomegalovirus serostatus. Along with the roughly 610-subject first cohort, a separate validation cohort of around 110 different subjects was used. The study combined high-throughput TCR immunosequencing, statistical association of individual TCRs with disease status, and machine learning to predict cytomegalovirus infection status. In a later analysis, previously published TCR beta repertoires from about 640 donors were re-analyzed and high-resolution HLA genotyping was added so that TCR occurrence patterns could be studied. Rather than using new phenotypic data, the later analysis identified candidate immune exposures from TCR beta sequences and from how often those sequences occurred across donors. To decide whether each TCR beta V gene segment behaved as functional or pseudogenic, an earlier analysis of 587 of the donors relied on high-throughput TCR beta sequencing. Donor age, sex, ethnicity and CMV serostatus were collected together with the repertoire data. In a later genetic analysis, genome-wide SNP genotypes for about 65% of the 666 donors were used, and that subset was treated as a discovery cohort. Every repertoire in the discovery cohort had been generated on one and the same sequencing platform. HLA typing included class I and class II loci at four-digit resolution. The number of typed donors differed by locus: roughly 620-630 for A, B, C, DRB1 and DQB1; 500 to 550 for DQA1; roughly 600 for DPA1; and 400 to 480 for DPB1. Because of strong linkage in the cohort, five DR-DQ haplotypes were treated as single units for association and clustering. On average, around 200,000 unique TCR beta nucleotide sequences were sequenced per donor among some 430 genotyped donors of the cohort, with 15% to 20% of those sequences being non-productive. Study-level results and caveats: In a later analysis, several top co-occurrence clusters were reported to appear linked to parvovirus B19, influenza, CMV and Epstein-Barr virus. Only TCR beta chains were sequenced in this cohort, and the absence of alpha or paired-chain data limited detectable features. The only immune exposure information available for the cohort was CMV serostatus. Most TCR sequences were observed very rarely across donors, whereas some public TCRs were present in many individuals. In a later genetic analysis, a missense DCLRE1C variant was associated with V-gene and J-gene trimming of TCR beta chains, and the association was replicated in an independent cohort. The authors suggested that the approach could potentially be extended to other disease states and immunological phenotypes. The sequencing pipeline was judged likely to have produced a cluster of highly shared sequence variants as a technical artifact. The classifier was reported to diagnose cytomegalovirus status with high specificity and sensitivity in both the original cohort and the validation cohort. Because some donors lacked HLA typing at each locus, the association tests relied only on the typed subset. In a later genetic analysis, fewer N-insertions in productive TCRs were reported among donors in an Asian-associated ancestry cluster than the roughly 700-donor mean. Broadly in line with IMGT annotations, most TCR beta V segments showed up in productive rearrangements about 90% or about 30% of the time in an earlier analysis of under 700 of the donors. Sequencing depth was assumed to be roughly uniform across donors in the presence/absence analyses, though that assumption may not hold. In vitro tests confirmed that a few of the cytomegalovirus-associated TCR beta chains recognize cytomegalovirus antigens. A further reported finding was that TCR beta sequences accurately predicted the HLA-A and HLA-B alleles for most subjects in the first cohort. Compared with equally common non-associated chains, HLA-associated TCR beta chains in a later analysis were more clonally expanded and had lower generation probabilities. According to a later analysis, most CMV-associated TCR beta chains appeared to be HLA-restricted, and the HLA associations seemed to be driven largely by CMV exposure. Specific HLA alleles were associated with 18,000 or so TCR beta sequences at a false discovery rate of 0.05 in a later analysis. In the study, around 150 TCR beta chains were listed as associated with cytomegalovirus. Some IMGT-functional V segments, including TRBV6-2 and TRBV6-3, could not be distinguished by the 87-base-pair reads and were therefore excluded. When HLA alleles, especially DR and DQ, strongly co-occurred, TCR associations were difficult to assign to individual alleles. Correlated functional status among segregating V segments might reflect linkage disequilibrium, but an unknown experimental factor could not be ruled out. Because counts were too low, seventeen rarely observed V segments, including chromosome 9 orphons, were excluded from the earlier analysis of 500 to 700 of the donors. In a later analysis, the rate of TCR association differed among HLA loci, with DRB1 alleles having the most associated TCRs and HLA-C alleles having the fewest.

About this clone itself: Its specific antigen is unknown. No base-level quality is on record; no much larger clone is a single base apart.

The cohort comprised 550 to 700 healthy bone marrow donors. At the time of sampling, every cohort member was nominally healthy, though immune exposures that went unrecorded were likely present. The donor tested CMV seropositive and was one of the 289 seropositive cohort members. Each donor provided a peripheral blood sample, and peripheral blood mononuclear cells were used for TCR beta sequencing. The Qiagen DNeasy Blood Extraction Kit was used to extract genomic DNA from the blood cell samples. Library preparation employed the immunoSEQ multiplex PCR assay. The multiplex PCR relied on a mix of 60 forward primers for TCR Vbeta segments and 13 reverse primers for TCR Jbeta segments. A multiplex PCR assay on genomic DNA amplified the CDR3 region of rearranged TCR beta genes. Amplified TCR beta libraries were sequenced as 87-base-pair reads on the Illumina HiSeq System. In the original analysis: A later analysis counted 75 million to 100 million unique TCR beta chains across the 640 or so repertoires, and roughly 11 million of these chains were shared by at least two donors. Raw reads were error-corrected and collapsed into unique sequences by a nearest-neighbor algorithm in which closely related sequences were merged to remove PCR and sequencing errors. To assign V, D and J gene segments, CDR3 sequences were aligned to IMGT reference sequences. For a sequence to be retained, a match of at least six nucleotides to both a V gene segment and a J gene segment was required. Rearrangements were classified as productive when the CDR3 lacked stop codons and remained in frame with V and J, and all other rearrangements were classified as non-productive. CDR3 was defined according to IMGT convention as the region running from the second conserved V-encoded cysteine to the conserved J-encoded phenylalanine. The earlier analysis of some 600 of the donors excluded sequences that lacked an unambiguous match to a single V gene segment. An earlier analysis of just under 600 of the donors called V segments functional above 56.7% productive rearrangements and segregating when the between-donor standard deviation exceeded 5%. To diagnose cytomegalovirus status from the catalog of TCR beta chain sequences, a statistical classification framework was built. In a later analysis, V and J genes were assigned by comparing TCR nucleotide sequences against IMGT/GENE-DB human TR gene sequences. The TCRdist pipeline was used in a later analysis to assign CDR3 sequences and most-parsimonious VDJ recombination scenarios. In a later analysis, each TCR beta chain was defined by its CDR3 amino acid sequence together with its V-gene family, and reads without a unique V-gene family were excluded. To address suspected cross-contamination and a sequencing artifact, a later analysis removed over 500 highly shared, low-generation-probability nucleotide sequences. For each public chain, a later analysis derived a clonal expansion index from normalized ranks of inferred template counts within each repertoire. In a later analysis, generation probabilities were computed with a VDJ recombination model fitted to out-of-frame rearrangements, and the resulting probabilities were checked against IGoR. Hypergeometric tests were used in a later analysis to score TCR-TCR, TCR-HLA and TCR-CMV co-occurrence, with a repertoire-size bias correction applied to the TCR pairs. A later analysis estimated false discovery rates by permuting HLA or CMV assignments 20 times. In a later analysis, co-occurring TCRs were grouped using DBSCAN, with TCRdist sequence similarity added in when clustering inside HLA-allele-positive subsets. Repertoires with fewer than 30,000 or more than 120,000 public chains, plus five repertoires with anomalous nucleotide sharing, were excluded from co-occurrence clustering. The table was pulled from immuneACCESS by TCRdb, which kept in-frame rearrangements only. Such tables lose some clones; where checked, under half of the loss comes from unresolved V genes, and the rest has no known cause. V and J calls and clone size come straight from that table; D and trimming were deduced from the DNA. The sample has 100,000 or so clones on record, 82% of them singletons. The ten largest account for roughly 3.4% of the sample.

Its CDR3 holds 12 amino acids, cysteine through phenylalanine. Just the 36-base CDR3 DNA is kept, in frame starting at base 1. In the germline V gene, CDR1 corresponds to SQVTM and CDR2 to ANQGSEA. Between the V and J ends, shortened by 1 base and 6 bases respectively, the junction contains 6 bases. Sequenced input: PBMCs. The TCR comes from a young man in good health and CMV-seropositive. The chain was built from TRBV29-1 and TRBJ2-2, with TRBD1 perhaps the D gene, on 5 matching bases. CDR3 loop: CSVEGGSGELFF. DNA sequence: TGCAGCGTTGAAGGGGGCTCCGGGGAGCTGTTTTTT.